This T cell receptor beta chain was observed in a study of blood T cell repertoires in COVID-19. Background on the study: The cDNA or gDNA used as material had been derived from T cells, B-cell-depleted T cells, or PBMCs.

Here immunoSEQ multiplex PCR was the method, and the copy in TCRdb shows in-frame clones only, minus some. The data contain 200,000 or so clones, 80% to 90% of them singletons. Deletions cut 2 bases from V and 5 bases from J, with 12 bases between. The length of the CDR3 is 14 residues. Germline V gene data show CDR1 as MNHEY and CDR2 as SVGAGI. This clone was detected a few times. Material: peripheral blood. The receptor's source is a human donor with active or convalescent COVID-19. The donor label of this sample is uncertain. The gene calls are TRBV6-5 and TRBJ1-1; no clear D gene. The CDR3 is CASSYAKISTEAFF. The CDR3 DNA is TGTGCCAGCAGTTACGCGAAGATCTCAACTGAAGCTTTCTTT.